One and the same sample provided the 26 T cell receptor beta chains below, sequenced in a study of blood T cell repertoires in COVID-19. Measured with immunoSEQ multiplex PCR; TCRdb has only the in-frame clones, and not every one. There are some 460,000 clones in the sample; around 90% occur only once, and 0.7% lies in the top ten. The sample was PBMCs or T cells enriched from blood (not recorded which). The receptor set was obtained from a woman younger than 30 who had recovered from COVID-19.

V and J are TRBV28 and TRBJ1-1; tentative D call: TRBD1 (5 bases). V lost 5 bases and J 5 bases, leaving 15 bases between the germline ends. The CDR3 contains 14 residues. Germline lookup yields CDR1 MDHEN and CDR2 SYDVKM. The DNA of the CDR3 is TGTGCCAGCAGTCTTTTGGAGGGGAGGACTGAAGCTTTCTTT. It encodes CASSLLEGRTEAFF.

The J gene is TRBJ2-2, the V gene TRBV5-1; D might be TRBD2 (6 bases). V dropped 3 bases and J dropped 7 bases, with 10 bases sitting between them. Germline V gene lookup returns CDR1 SGHRS and CDR2 YFSETQ. CDR3 length equals 13 residues. The CDR3 is CASSYQAGGELFF. The CDR3 coding sequence is TGCGCCAGCAGCTATCAAGCGGGCGGGGAGCTGTTTTTT.

The gene calls are TRBV28 and TRBJ1-4; D not resolved. Germline lookup yields CDR1 MDHEN and CDR2 SYDVKM. Trimming took off 10 bases at V and 4 bases at J, with 16 bases between the two ends. The CDR3 is 14 amino acids. CDR3 coding DNA: TGTGCCACCACGGAGGAGGTAAATAATGAAAAACTGTTTTTT. Translated, it gives CATTEEVNNEKLFF.

This sequence joins TRBV19 and TRBJ1-6, with unresolved D. Germline V gene data show CDR1 as LNHDA and CDR2 as SQIVND (reference sequence). The V end was cut by 6 bases, the J end by 5 bases, with 20 bases between. The CDR3 is 17 residues long. The CDR3 reads CASRWVHRETNNSPLHF. As DNA, the CDR3 is TGTGCCAGTAGATGGGTACACAGAGAAACGAATAATTCACCCCTCCACTTT.

The chain carries TRBV7-2 and TRBJ1-1, with 7 bases that match TRBD1. Trimming removed 11 bases from V and 2 bases from J; junction bases left unmatched: 11. This CDR3 is 14 amino acids long. Germline V gene data show CDR1 as SGHTA and CDR2 as FQGNSA. The CDR3 region has the DNA TGTGCCTCCGGAGGGGGCGGGCAAAACACTGAAGCTTTCTTT. Encoded protein: CASGGGGQNTEAFF.

V gene TRBV24-1 combines with J gene TRBJ1-4, with 9 bases lining up with TRBD1. With 4 bases clipped from V and 5 bases from J, the junction kept 4 bases outside the gene matches. The CDR3 is 15 residues long. Germline CDR1 reads KGHDR; CDR2 reads SFDVKD. The CDR3 region is CATSDSGQGNEKLFF. The CDR3 nucleotides are TGTGCCACCAGTGACTCGGGACAGGGAAATGAAAAACTGTTTTTT.

The chain is built from TRBV4-1 and TRBJ2-7; TRBD2 matches 9 bases. This CDR3 region has 16 residues. After removal of 1 base from V and 5 bases from J, the junction contained 9 bases not matched to a gene. CDR1 MGHRA and CDR2 YSYEKL come from the germline V gene. CDR3 DNA sequence: TGCGCCAGCAGCCAAGGGGAGCGGGGGGATGAGCACGAGCAGTACTTC. Translation: CASSQGERGDEHEQYF.

The rearrangement uses TRBV6-6 and TRBJ2-5; TRBD1 matches at 9 bases. The length of the CDR3 is 20 residues. Trimming removed 5 bases from V and 5 bases from J; junction bases left unmatched: 24. Germline CDR1 and CDR2: MNHNY and SVGAGI (reference sequence). The CDR3 nucleotides read TGTGCCAGCAGTCCTAAAATGGGGCTTCAAACGACAGGGGGATGGGAGACCCAGTACTTC. Translating gives CASSPKMGLQTTGGWETQYF.

The rearrangement uses TRBV4-1 and TRBJ1-1, with unresolved D. V was cut by 4 bases and J by 11 bases, with 20 bases left in between. This CDR3 contains 14 residues. Germline V gives CDR1 MGHRA, CDR2 YSYEKL. CDR3 in amino acids: CASSLDASGPGAFF. CDR3 sequence (DNA): TGCGCCAGCAGCCTCGACGCCTCAGGCCCGGGGGCTTTCTTT.

The count of this clone is one. J is TRBJ1-1 and V is TRBV6-5; no reliable D call. The CDR3 length is 13 residues. The V and J ends lost 5 bases and 3 bases respectively, with 10 bases between them. The germline gives CDR1 MNHEY, CDR2 SVGAGI. DNA of the CDR3: TGTGCCAGCAGTAGAGTGGGAGACACTGAAGCTTTCTTT. Translation: CASSRVGDTEAFF.

The chain combines TRBV5-3 with TRBJ2-1, with 7 bases identical to TRBD2. TRBV5-3 is sorted into the ORF group, with uncertain function. CDR3 length: 15 residues. Losses at the gene ends were 0 bases for V and 4 bases for J; bases not matched to a gene: 4. CDR3 sequence: CARSLGGEGYNEQFF. CDR3 nucleotide sequence: TGTGCCAGAAGCTTGGGAGGGGAGGGTTACAATGAGCAGTTCTTC.

V usage is TRBV6-5 and J usage is TRBJ1-1; D is ambiguous. Germline V gene sequence: CDR1 MNHEY, CDR2 SVGAGI. The CDR3 runs 15 residues. Trimming pared 7 bases from V and 0 bases from J, leaving 15 bases between. The CDR3 sequence: CASISSLLMNTEAFF. The CDR3 nucleotides are TGTGCCAGCATTTCGAGTCTACTGATGAACACTGAAGCTTTCTTT.

The chain combines TRBV5-1 with TRBJ1-2; TRBD1 aligns across 11 bases. In germline, CDR1 is SGHRS, CDR2 YFSETQ. The CDR3 contains 20 residues. V dropped 3 bases and J dropped 0; count of bases not matched to a gene: 16. CDR3 residues: CASSSQGTGGIGGPNYGYTF. The CDR3 coding sequence is TGCGCCAGCAGCTCGCAGGGGACAGGGGGTATCGGAGGACCTAACTATGGCTACACCTTC.

The chain couples TRBV15 to TRBJ1-6; D is ambiguous. Germline CDR1 reads LNHNV; CDR2 reads YYDKDF (reference sequence). V was trimmed by 3 bases and J by 6 bases, leaving 6 bases between them. This CDR3 has 13 amino acids. The CDR3: CATSRLINSPLHF. The DNA for the CDR3 is TGTGCCACCAGCAGGTTAATTAATTCACCCCTCCACTTT.

The chain couples TRBV30 to TRBJ1-1; D gene ambiguous. Germline V CDR1 and CDR2: GTSNPN, SVGIG (reference sequence). CDR3 length equals 12 residues. Trimming cost V 3 bases and J 11 bases, with 16 bases left between them. CDR3 nucleotides: TGTGCCTGGAGAGATGATCTCTCTACGGCTTTCTTT. It translates to CAWRDDLSTAFF.

V is TRBV6-4 and J is TRBJ2-3, with TRBD2 matching over 7 bases. V shed 6 bases and J 3 bases; nucleotides not matched to a gene: 6. CDR1 is MRHNA and CDR2 is SNTAGT in the germline V gene. This CDR3 has 14 amino acids. The CDR3 nucleotides are TGTGCCAGCAGCCAGGCAGCGGGGACAGATACGCAGTATTTT. Its translation: CASSQAAGTDTQYF.

The V call is TRBV10-3, the J call TRBJ1-2; D uncertain. Trimming shortened V by 2 bases and J by 8 bases, and 15 bases separated the two germline ends. Germline V gene data show CDR1 as ENHRY and CDR2 as SYGVKD. This CDR3 contains 14 residues. CDR3 in amino acids: CAISEPLTRLGYTF. CDR3 DNA sequence: TGTGCCATCAGTGAGCCTCTAACCCGCCTCGGCTACACCTTC.

J is TRBJ2-4 and V is TRBV27, with D perhaps TRBD2 (6 bases). The germline gives CDR1 MNHEY, CDR2 SMNVEV (reference sequence). The CDR3 runs 13 residues. The CDR3 DNA reads as TGTGAGGCCCGGAGGGGTCGGGTAAACATTCAGTACTTC. Its protein is CEARRGRVNIQYF.

The rearrangement uses TRBV24-1 and TRBJ2-3; D not certain. V lost 1 base, J lost 5 bases, and 3 bases lay in between. The CDR3 sequence is 12 residues long. The germline gives CDR1 KGHDR, CDR2 SFDVKD. The DNA for the CDR3 is TGTGCCACCAGTGATTTTCGAGATACGCAGTATTTT. This sequence encodes CATSDFRDTQYF.

V and J are TRBV5-1 and TRBJ2-1, with 7 nucleotides matching TRBD1. Germline CDR1 reads SGHRS; CDR2 reads YFSETQ. The CDR3 contains 15 residues. After removal of 4 bases from V and 2 bases from J, the junction contained 6 bases not matched to a gene. This CDR3 is CASSPGQPTYNEQFF. As DNA, the CDR3 is TGCGCCAGCAGCCCGGGACAGCCTACCTACAATGAGCAGTTCTTC.

The gene calls are TRBV19 and TRBJ2-1; 12 bases fit TRBD2. Germline CDR1 and CDR2: LNHDA and SQIVND (reference sequence). The length of the CDR3 is 15 residues. V shed 4 bases and J 3 bases; nucleotides not matched to a gene: 1. Here the CDR3 DNA reads TGTGCCAGTAGTAGGACTAGCGGGGACTACAATGAGCAGTTCTTC. It is translated as CASSRTSGDYNEQFF.

The chain uses TRBV7-9 and TRBJ1-2, with 9 bases fitting TRBD1. With 0 bases clipped from V and 7 bases from J, the junction kept 3 bases outside the gene matches. This CDR3 region has 14 residues. Germline assignment: CDR1 SEHNR and CDR2 FQNEAQ (reference sequence). The CDR3 here is CASSLAQGASGYTF. In DNA, the CDR3 is TGTGCCAGCAGCTTAGCACAGGGGGCCTCTGGCTACACCTTC.

V usage is TRBV30 and J usage is TRBJ1-2; perhaps TRBD1 as D (5 bases). The CDR3 loop spans 14 amino acids. V lost 0 bases and J 2 bases, leaving 10 bases between the germline ends. From germline, CDR1 is GTSNPN and CDR2 SVGIG (reference sequence). CDR3 in amino acids: CAWSVDSFNYGYTF. As DNA, the CDR3 is TGTGCCTGGAGTGTAGACAGTTTCAACTATGGCTACACCTTC.

V usage is TRBV20-1 and J usage is TRBJ1-1; tentative D call: TRBD1 (5 bases). This CDR3 spans 11 amino acids. V lost 8 bases to trimming and J lost 7 bases, with 14 bases between them. CDR1 is DFQATT and CDR2 is SNEGSKA in the germline V gene (reference sequence). CDR3 DNA: TGCAGTTCCGACAGAGAACGTGAAGCTTTCTTT. This codes for CSSDREREAFF.

The V call is TRBV7-6, the J call TRBJ2-3, with D maybe TRBD2 (7 bases). The germline gives CDR1 SGHVS, CDR2 FNYEAQ. CDR3 size: 18 residues. V gave up 2 bases and J gave up 5 bases, with 23 bases separating them. CDR3 sequence (DNA): TGTGCCAGCAGCTTATCCGAGGGGGGGCCATTTCGAAGAGATACGCAGTATTTT. This codes for CASSLSEGGPFRRDTQYF.

This chain links TRBV19 with TRBJ2-7, with D tentatively TRBD1 (7 bases). Germline V CDR1 and CDR2: LNHDA, SQIVND (reference sequence). CDR3 length equals 17 residues. The V and J ends lost 2 bases and 0 bases respectively, with 17 bases between them. The CDR3 reads CASSITWRGQNSYEQYF. The CDR3 region has the DNA TGTGCCAGTAGTATAACTTGGAGGGGACAGAACTCCTACGAGCAGTACTTC.